Given below is one T cell receptor beta chain in context. This sample is drawn from a study of blood T cell repertoires in COVID-19. Study-level background: Samples came from the United States, Italy and Spain, spanning acute and convalescent COVID-19.

How the authors handled the data: Amplification with reference gene primers provided the estimates of nucleated cell counts. Assay used: immunoSEQ multiplex PCR; TCRdb lists only in-frame clones, some missing. V and J calls and clone size are those listed in that table; D and trimming were worked out from the DNA. The sample carries 130,000 to 150,000 clones, roughly 90% recorded once. This TCR was sampled from a human donor in a cohort sampled during active COVID-19. Sequenced: peripheral blood.

This CDR3 reads CASSSGTATLYEQYF. In DNA form, the CDR3 reads TGTGCCAGTAGTAGCGGGACGGCGACTCTCTACGAGCAGTACTTC. V usage is TRBV19 and J usage is TRBJ2-7; possible D gene TRBD2, 6 bases. The germline V gene has CDR1 LNHDA and CDR2 SQIVND (reference sequence). The CDR3 extends over 15 amino acids. Trimming stripped 4 bases from V and 3 bases from J, with 16 bases between. The full variable domain, completed using reference TRBV19 and TRBJ2-7, is DGGITQSPKYLFRKEGQNVTLSCEQNLNHDAMYWYRQDPGQGLRLIYYSQIVNDFQKGDIAEGYSVSREKKESFPLTVTSAQKNPTAFYLCASSSGTATLYEQYFGPGTRLTVT.